This T cell receptor beta chain was captured by sequencing in a study of shared clonotypes between healthy human individuals. Whole-study context: CD8 memory received one plate per donor, CD8 naive two, CD4 memory three and CD4 naive three.

The run depth of the assay was deep. The method was immunoSEQ multiplex PCR; TCRdb's version includes in-frame clones alone and lacks a portion of them. The sample comprises 2 million to 2.5 million clones, under 95% of which are singletons, and 0.37% rests with the top ten. The sequence derives from a man younger than 30 in good health. Some clones in this sample may be carry-over from other donors' samples. Sequenced: naive CD4+ T cells from PBMCs. Subset specified: CD45RA+ positively selected.

CDR3 sequence reads: CAWGQGTKGLEQYF. The CDR3 region has the DNA TGTGCCTGGGGCCAGGGGACCAAGGGTCTCGAGCAGTACTTC. The chain is built from TRBV30 and TRBJ2-7, with a possible D match to TRBD1 (6 bases). Germline CDR1 GTSNPN, CDR2 SVGIG (reference sequence). Trimming shortened V by 5 bases and J by 6 bases, and 20 bases separated the two germline ends. The CDR3 covers 14 residues.